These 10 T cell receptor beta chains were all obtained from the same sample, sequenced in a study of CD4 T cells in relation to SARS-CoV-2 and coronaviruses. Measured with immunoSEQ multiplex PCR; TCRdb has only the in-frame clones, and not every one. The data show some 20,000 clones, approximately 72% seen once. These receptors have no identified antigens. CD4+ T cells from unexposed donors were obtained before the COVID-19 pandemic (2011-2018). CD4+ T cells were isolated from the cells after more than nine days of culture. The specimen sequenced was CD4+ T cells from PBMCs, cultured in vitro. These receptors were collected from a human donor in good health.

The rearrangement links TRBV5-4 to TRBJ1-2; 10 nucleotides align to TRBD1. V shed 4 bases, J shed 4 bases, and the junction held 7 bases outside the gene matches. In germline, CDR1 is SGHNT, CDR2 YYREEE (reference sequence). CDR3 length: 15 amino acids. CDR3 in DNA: TGTGCCAGCAGCCCGAGGGACAGGGGTCCCTATGGCTACACCTTC. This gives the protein CASSPRDRGPYGYTF.

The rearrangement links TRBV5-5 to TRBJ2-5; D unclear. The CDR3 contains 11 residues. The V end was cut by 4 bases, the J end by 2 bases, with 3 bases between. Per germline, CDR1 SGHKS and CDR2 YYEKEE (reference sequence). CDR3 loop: CASSEQETQYF. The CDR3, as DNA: TGTGCCAGCAGCGAACAAGAGACCCAGTACTTC.

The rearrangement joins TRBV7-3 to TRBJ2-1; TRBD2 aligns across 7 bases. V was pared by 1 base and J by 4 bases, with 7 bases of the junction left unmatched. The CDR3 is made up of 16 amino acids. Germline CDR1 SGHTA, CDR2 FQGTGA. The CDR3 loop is CASSLRGTTSYNEQFF. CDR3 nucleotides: TGTGCCAGCAGCTTAAGGGGGACTACAAGTTACAATGAGCAGTTCTTC.

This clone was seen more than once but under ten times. CDR3 sequence (DNA): TGTGCCAGTCTGGATCTAGCGGGCTACAATGAGCAGTTCTTC. Its protein product is CASLDLAGYNEQFF. This chain uses TRBV19 with TRBJ2-1, with TRBD2 matching 8 bases. After removal of 8 bases from V and 3 bases from J, the junction contained 6 bases not matched to a gene. This CDR3 has 14 residues. In germline, CDR1 is LNHDA, CDR2 SQIVND (reference sequence).

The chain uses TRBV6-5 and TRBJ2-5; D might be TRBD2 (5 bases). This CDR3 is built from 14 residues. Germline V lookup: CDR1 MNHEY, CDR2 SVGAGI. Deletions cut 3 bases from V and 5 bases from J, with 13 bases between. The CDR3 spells CASSYRTSLETQYF. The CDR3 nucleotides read TGTGCCAGCAGTTATAGAACTAGTCTGGAGACCCAGTACTTC.

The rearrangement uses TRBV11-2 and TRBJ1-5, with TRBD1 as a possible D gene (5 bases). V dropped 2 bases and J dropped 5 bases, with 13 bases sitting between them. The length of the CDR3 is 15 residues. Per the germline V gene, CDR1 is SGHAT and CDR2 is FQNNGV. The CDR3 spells CASSLNRGSDQPQHF. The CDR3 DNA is TGTGCCAGCAGCTTAAACCGGGGGTCGGATCAGCCCCAGCATTTT. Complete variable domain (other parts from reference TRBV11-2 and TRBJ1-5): EAGVAQSPRYKIIEKRQSVAFWCNPISGHATLYWYQQILGQGPKLLIQFQNNGVVDDSQLPKDRFSAERLKGVDSTLKIQPAKLEDSAVYLCASSLNRGSDQPQHFGDGTRLSIL.

CDR3 protein: CAISESGGLTGELFF. In DNA form, the CDR3 reads TGTGCCATCAGTGAGTCGGGGGGCCTAACCGGGGAGCTGTTTTTT. The V and J genes are TRBV10-3 and TRBJ2-2, with D perhaps assigned TRBD1 or TRBD2 (6 bases each). This CDR3 spans 15 amino acids. Trimming pared 0 bases from V and 5 bases from J, leaving 10 bases between. Per germline, CDR1 ENHRY and CDR2 SYGVKD.

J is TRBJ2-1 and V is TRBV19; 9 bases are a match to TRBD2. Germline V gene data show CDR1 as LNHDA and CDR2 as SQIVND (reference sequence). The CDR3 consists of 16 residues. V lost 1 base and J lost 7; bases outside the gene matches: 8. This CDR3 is CASSIGDSGSGNEQFF. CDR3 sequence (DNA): TGTGCCAGTAGTATAGGAGATAGCGGGAGCGGAAATGAGCAGTTCTTC. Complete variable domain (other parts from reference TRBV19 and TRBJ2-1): DGGITQSPKYLFRKEGQNVTLSCEQNLNHDAMYWYRQDPGQGLRLIYYSQIVNDFQKGDIAEGYSVSREKKESFPLTVTSAQKNPTAFYLCASSIGDSGSGNEQFFGPGTRLTVL.

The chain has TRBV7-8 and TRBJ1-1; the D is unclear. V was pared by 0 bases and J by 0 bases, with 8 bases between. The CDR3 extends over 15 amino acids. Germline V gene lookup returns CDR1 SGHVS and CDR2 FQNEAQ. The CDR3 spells CASSLARDVNTEAFF. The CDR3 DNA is TGTGCCAGCAGCTTAGCGAGGGATGTGAACACTGAAGCTTTCTTT.

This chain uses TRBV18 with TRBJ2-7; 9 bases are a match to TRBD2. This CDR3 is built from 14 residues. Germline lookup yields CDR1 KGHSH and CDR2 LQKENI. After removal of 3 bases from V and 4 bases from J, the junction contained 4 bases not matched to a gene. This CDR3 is CASSPTSGRYEQYF. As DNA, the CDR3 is TGTGCCAGCTCACCGACTAGCGGACGGTACGAGCAGTACTTC.